What follows are 9 T cell receptor beta chains derived from one specimen sequenced in a study of cytomegalovirus exposure and HLA in healthy donors. Primers included in the PCR were 60 Vbeta and 13 Jbeta primers. Produced via immunoSEQ multiplex PCR; TCRdb's table is partial and in-frame only. The table has under 150,000 clones, over 70% seen once; the top ten hold 6.5% to 8%. The source material was PBMCs. Source of these receptors: a woman aged 40 to 55 in good health and CMV-seropositive.

The chain recombines TRBV11-2 with TRBJ1-4; 9 nucleotides align to TRBD1. Germline V gives CDR1 SGHAT, CDR2 FQNNGV. Trimming at V came to 5 bases and at J to 7 bases, leaving 8 bases not matched to a gene. CDR3 length equals 15 residues. In DNA form, the CDR3 reads TGTGCCAGCAGCCTGGGACAGGGACAGGGTGAAAAACTGTTTTTT. Protein sequence: CASSLGQGQGEKLFF.

The chain links TRBV27 to TRBJ2-6, with D possibly matching TRBD1 (6 bases). The CDR3 is 16 residues long. Trimming stripped 4 bases from V and 0 bases from J, with 10 bases between. Germline lookup yields CDR1 MNHEY and CDR2 SMNVEV (reference sequence). CDR3 in amino acids: CASSSDSNSGANVLTF. As DNA, the CDR3 is TGTGCCAGCAGTTCGGACAGTAACTCTGGGGCCAACGTCCTGACTTTC.

The chain employs TRBV19 and TRBJ2-7; 7 nucleotides line up with TRBD1. The V gene's germline CDR1 is LNHDA and CDR2 SQIVND (reference sequence). There are 14 residues in the CDR3. The J segment lost 0 bases and the V segment lost 5 bases, leaving 4 bases of the junction unmatched. This CDR3 reads CASSHRQGSYEQYF. The CDR3 coding sequence is TGTGCCAGTAGTCACCGACAGGGCTCCTACGAGCAGTACTTC.

The chain combines TRBV5-1 with TRBJ1-6; D gene unclear. Germline loops: CDR1 SGHRS, CDR2 YFSETQ. This CDR3 contains 14 residues. V dropped 0 bases and J dropped 12 bases, with 13 bases sitting between them. The CDR3 is CASSLVGETEPLHF. CDR3 coding DNA: TGCGCCAGCAGCTTGGTTGGAGAGACTGAACCCCTCCACTTT.

In this sample, this clone turned up a few times. The chain carries TRBV5-4 and TRBJ2-2, with 14 bases matching TRBD2. This CDR3 is built from 16 residues. J lost 4 bases, V lost 4 bases, and 3 bases had no gene match. Germline assignment: CDR1 SGHNT and CDR2 YYREEE (reference sequence). The CDR3 spells CASSVGLAGVTGELFF. DNA of the CDR3: TGTGCCAGCAGCGTGGGACTAGCGGGGGTCACCGGGGAGCTGTTTTTT.

The chain joins TRBV28 to TRBJ2-1; 7 positions agree with TRBD1. Trimming at V came to 2 bases and at J to 6 bases, leaving 10 bases not matched to a gene. Germline-derived CDR1 and CDR2 are MDHEN and SYDVKM. The CDR3 is 16 residues long. The CDR3 here is CASSLDRAGGSNEQFF. The CDR3 coding sequence is TGTGCCAGCAGTTTAGATAGGGCAGGGGGTTCCAATGAGCAGTTCTTC.

The sample holds one count of this clone. The chain joins TRBV9 to TRBJ1-4; TRBD1 matches 8 bases. V dropped 0 bases and J dropped 7; count of bases not matched to a gene: 5. CDR1 is SGDLS, CDR2 YYNGEE, per germline. CDR3 length: 15 amino acids. The CDR3 region is CASSVGTGSSEKLFF. The CDR3 DNA is TGTGCCAGCAGCGTAGGGACAGGGTCGAGTGAAAAACTGTTTTTT.

The V and J genes are TRBV30 and TRBJ2-7; possibly TRBD1 for D (5 bases). This CDR3 is 15 amino acids long. Per the germline V gene, CDR1 is GTSNPN and CDR2 is SVGIG (reference sequence). V was shortened by 0 bases and J by 9 bases, with 21 bases between the two germline ends. CDR3 sequence reads: CAWSVGTGKGVAQYF. As DNA, the CDR3 is TGTGCCTGGAGTGTAGGCACAGGCAAAGGTGTGGCGCAGTACTTC.

The chain uses TRBV10-3 and TRBJ2-7; a possible D gene is TRBD1 (7 bases). Per germline, CDR1 ENHRY and CDR2 SYGVKD. This CDR3 region has 14 residues. The V gene lost 4 bases and the J gene lost 4 bases, with 14 bases spanning the gap. The CDR3 spells CAISGGAGGYEQYF. The CDR3 region has the DNA TGTGCCATCAGTGGCGGGGCAGGGGGATACGAGCAGTACTTC.